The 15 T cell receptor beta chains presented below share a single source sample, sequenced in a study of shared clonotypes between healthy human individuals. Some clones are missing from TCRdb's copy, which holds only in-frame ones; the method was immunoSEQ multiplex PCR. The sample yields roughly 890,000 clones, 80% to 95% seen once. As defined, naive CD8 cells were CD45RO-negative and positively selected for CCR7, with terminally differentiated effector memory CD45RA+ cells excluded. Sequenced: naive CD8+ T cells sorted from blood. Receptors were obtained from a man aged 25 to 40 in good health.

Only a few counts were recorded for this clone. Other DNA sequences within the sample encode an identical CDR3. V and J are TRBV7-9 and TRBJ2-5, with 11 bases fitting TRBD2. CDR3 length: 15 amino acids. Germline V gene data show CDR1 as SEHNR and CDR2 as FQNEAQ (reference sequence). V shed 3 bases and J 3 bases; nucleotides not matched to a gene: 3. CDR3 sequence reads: CASSFPTSGEETQYF. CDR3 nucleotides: TGTGCCAGCAGCTTCCCGACTAGCGGGGAAGAGACCCAGTACTTC.

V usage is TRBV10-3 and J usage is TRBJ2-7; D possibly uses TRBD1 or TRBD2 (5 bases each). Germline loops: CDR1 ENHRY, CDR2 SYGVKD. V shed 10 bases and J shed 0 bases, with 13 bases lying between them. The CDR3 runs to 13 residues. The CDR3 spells CAKRDENSYEQYF. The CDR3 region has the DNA TGTGCCAAACGGGACGAGAACTCCTACGAGCAGTACTTC.

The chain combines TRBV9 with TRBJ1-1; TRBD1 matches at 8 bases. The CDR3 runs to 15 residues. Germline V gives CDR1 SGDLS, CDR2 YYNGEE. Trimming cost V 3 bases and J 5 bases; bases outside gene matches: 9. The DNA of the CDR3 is TGTGCCAGCAGCGAGCAGGGGGCGATGGGTACTGAAGCTTTCTTT. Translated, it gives CASSEQGAMGTEAFF.

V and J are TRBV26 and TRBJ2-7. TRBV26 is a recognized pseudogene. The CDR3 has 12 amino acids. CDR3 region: CASRDATYEQYF. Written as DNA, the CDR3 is TGTGCCAGCAGGGATGCAACCTACGAGCAGTACTTC.

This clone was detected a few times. CDR3 bases: TGTGCCAGCAGCGATAGGGGCTGGTACGAGCAGTACTTC. This encodes CASSDRGWYEQYF. The genes are TRBV7-9 and TRBJ2-7, with D perhaps matching TRBD1 (5 bases). The germline V and J ends were trimmed by 5 bases and 4 bases, with 12 bases remaining between them. CDR3 size: 13 residues. CDR1 is SEHNR, CDR2 FQNEAQ, per germline (reference sequence). The variable domain in full, completed from reference TRBV7-9 and TRBJ2-7, reads DTGVSQNPRHKITKRGQNVTFRCDPISEHNRLYWYRQTLGQGPEFLTYFQNEAQLEKSRLLSDRFSAERPKGSFSTLEIQRTEQGDSAMYLCASSDRGWYEQYFGPGTRLTVT.

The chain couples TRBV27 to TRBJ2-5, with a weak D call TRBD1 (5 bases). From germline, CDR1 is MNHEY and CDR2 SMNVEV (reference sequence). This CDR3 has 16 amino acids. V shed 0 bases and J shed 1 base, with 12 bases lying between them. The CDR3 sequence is CASSLSALDSQETQYF. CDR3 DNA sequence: TGTGCCAGCAGTTTATCCGCGCTAGACAGCCAAGAGACCCAGTACTTC.

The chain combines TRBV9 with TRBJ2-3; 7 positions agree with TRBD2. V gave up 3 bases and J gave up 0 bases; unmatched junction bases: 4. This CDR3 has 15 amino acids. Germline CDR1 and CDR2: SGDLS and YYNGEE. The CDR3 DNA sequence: TGTGCCAGCAGCGGTACGGGACTAAGCACAGATACGCAGTATTTT. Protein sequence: CASSGTGLSTDTQYF.

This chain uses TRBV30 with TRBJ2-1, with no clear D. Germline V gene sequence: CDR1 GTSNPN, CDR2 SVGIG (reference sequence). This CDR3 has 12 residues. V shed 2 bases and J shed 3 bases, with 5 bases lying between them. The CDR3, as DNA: TGTGCCTGGAGTTTAGACTACAATGAGCAGTTCTTC. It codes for CAWSLDYNEQFF. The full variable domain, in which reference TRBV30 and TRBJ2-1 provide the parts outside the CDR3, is SQTIHQWPATLVQPVGSPLSLECTVEGTSNPNLYWYRQAAGRGLQLLFYSVGIGQISSEVPQNLSASRPQDRQFILSSKKLLLSDSGFYLCAWSLDYNEQFFGPGTRLTVL.

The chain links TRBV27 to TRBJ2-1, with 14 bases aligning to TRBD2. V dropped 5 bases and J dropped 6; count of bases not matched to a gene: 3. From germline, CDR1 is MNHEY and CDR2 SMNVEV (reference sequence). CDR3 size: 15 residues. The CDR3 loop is CASSPTSGRANEQFF. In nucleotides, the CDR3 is TGTGCCAGCAGTCCGACTAGCGGGAGGGCCAATGAGCAGTTCTTC.

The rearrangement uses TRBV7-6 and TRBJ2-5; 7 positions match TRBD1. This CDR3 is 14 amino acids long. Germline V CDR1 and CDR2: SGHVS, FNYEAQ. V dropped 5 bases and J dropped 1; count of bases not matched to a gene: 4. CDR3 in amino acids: CASSDRVFQETQYF. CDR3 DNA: TGTGCCAGCAGCGACAGGGTTTTCCAAGAGACCCAGTACTTC.

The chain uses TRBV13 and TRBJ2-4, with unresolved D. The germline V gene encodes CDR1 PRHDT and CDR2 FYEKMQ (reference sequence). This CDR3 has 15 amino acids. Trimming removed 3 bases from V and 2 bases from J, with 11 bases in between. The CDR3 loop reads CASSLGLGSKNIQYF. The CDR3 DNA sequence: TGTGCCAGCAGCTTGGGGTTAGGCTCCAAAAACATTCAGTACTTC. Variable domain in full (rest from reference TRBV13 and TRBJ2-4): AAGVIQSPRHLIKEKRETATLKCYPIPRHDTVYWYQQGPGQDPQFLISFYEKMQSDKGSIPDRFSAQQFSDYHSELNMSSLELGDSALYFCASSLGLGSKNIQYFGAGTRLSVL.

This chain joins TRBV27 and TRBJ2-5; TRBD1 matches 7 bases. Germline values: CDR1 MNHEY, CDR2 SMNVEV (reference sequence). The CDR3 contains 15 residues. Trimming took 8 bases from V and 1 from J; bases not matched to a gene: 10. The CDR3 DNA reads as TGTGCCAGCGGACAGATCAACAGGGGCCAAGAGACCCAGTACTTC. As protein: CASGQINRGQETQYF.

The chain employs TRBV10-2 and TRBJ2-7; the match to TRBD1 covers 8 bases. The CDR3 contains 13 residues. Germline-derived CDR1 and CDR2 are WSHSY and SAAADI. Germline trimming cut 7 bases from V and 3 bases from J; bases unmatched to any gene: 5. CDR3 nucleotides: TGCGCCAGCAACAACAGGGGGTACTACGAGCAGTACTTC. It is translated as CASNNRGYYEQYF.

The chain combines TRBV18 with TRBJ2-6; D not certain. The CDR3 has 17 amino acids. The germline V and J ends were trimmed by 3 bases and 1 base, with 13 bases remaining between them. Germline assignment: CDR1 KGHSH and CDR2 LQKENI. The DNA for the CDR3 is TGTGCCAGCTCACCCCCCGGCGGCGCATCTGGGGCCAACGTCCTGACTTTC. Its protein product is CASSPPGGASGANVLTF. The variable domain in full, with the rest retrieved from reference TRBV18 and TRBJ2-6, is NAGVMQNPRHLVRRRGQEARLRCSPMKGHSHVYWYRQLPEEGLKFMVYLQKENIIDESGMPKERFSAEFPKEGPSILRIQQVVRGDSAAYFCASSPPGGASGANVLTFGAGSRLTVL.

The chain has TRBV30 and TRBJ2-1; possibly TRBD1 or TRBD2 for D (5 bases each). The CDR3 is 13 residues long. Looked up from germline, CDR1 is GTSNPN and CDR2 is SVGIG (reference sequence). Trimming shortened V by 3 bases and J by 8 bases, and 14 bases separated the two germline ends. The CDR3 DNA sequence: TGTGCCTGGAGCGCGGGTTCAGGGTATGAGCAGTTCTTC. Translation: CAWSAGSGYEQFF. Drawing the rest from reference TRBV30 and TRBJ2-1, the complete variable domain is SQTIHQWPATLVQPVGSPLSLECTVEGTSNPNLYWYRQAAGRGLQLLFYSVGIGQISSEVPQNLSASRPQDRQFILSSKKLLLSDSGFYLCAWSAGSGYEQFFGPGTRLTVL.